This TCR beta chain was captured in a study of blood T cell repertoires in COVID-19. Study-level background: Acute and convalescent COVID-19 samples came from the United States, Italy and Spain. Sources were T cells, B-cell-depleted T cells, or PBMCs; the material itself was cDNA or gDNA.

Under the authors' procedure: Reference gene primer amplification yielded estimated nucleated cell counts. The data were produced by immunoSEQ multiplex PCR, yet TCRdb's version contains in-frame clones alone and is incomplete. V and J calls and clone size are as listed in that table; D and trimming were resolved from the DNA. The sample records 100,000 to 150,000 clones, 70% to 80% being singletons. This CDR3 comprises 19 residues. Germline values: CDR1 ENHRY, CDR2 SYGVKD. With V trimmed by 0 bases and J by 7 bases, 16 bases remained unmatched. Sequencing was performed on peripheral blood. The clonotype originates from a man aged 35 to 55 with active or convalescent COVID-19. The rearrangement uses TRBV10-3 and TRBJ2-1; 9 positions match TRBD1. CDR3 sequence: CAISESARGGTGLGNEQFF. CDR3 DNA: TGTGCCATCAGTGAGTCGGCGAGGGGGGGGACAGGGCTCGGAAATGAGCAGTTCTTC.